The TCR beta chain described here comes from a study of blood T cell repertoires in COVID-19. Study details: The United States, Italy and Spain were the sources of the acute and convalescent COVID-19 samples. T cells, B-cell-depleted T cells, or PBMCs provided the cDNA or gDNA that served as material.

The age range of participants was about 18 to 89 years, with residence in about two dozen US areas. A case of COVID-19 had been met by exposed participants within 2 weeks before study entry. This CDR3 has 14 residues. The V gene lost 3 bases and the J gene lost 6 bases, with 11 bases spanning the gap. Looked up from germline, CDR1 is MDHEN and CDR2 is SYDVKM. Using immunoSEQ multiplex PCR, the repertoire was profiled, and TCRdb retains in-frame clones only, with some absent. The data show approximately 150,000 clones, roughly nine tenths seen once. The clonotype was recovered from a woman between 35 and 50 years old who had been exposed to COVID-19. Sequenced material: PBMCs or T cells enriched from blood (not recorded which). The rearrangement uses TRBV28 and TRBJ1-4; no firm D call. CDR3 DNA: TGTGCCAGCAGTTTGGAGCGGAACTATGAAAAACTGTTTTTT. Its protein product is CASSLERNYEKLFF.